This T cell receptor (beta chain) emerged from a study of T cells in localized non-small cell lung cancer (dated by TCRdb to 2019 to 2021). About the full investigation: T cell repertoires of 200 to 250 early-stage NSCLC patients were analyzed, with tumors being compared against uninvolved tumor-adjacent lungs. The cohort comprised around 240 treatment-naïve NSCLC patients with resected, localized lung tumors. The mean age of the NSCLC patients was around 65 years, with about 130 men and about a hundred women.

At diagnosis, peripheral blood, uninvolved tumor-adjacent lung and tumor were collected and stored as a combination of fresh-frozen and FFPE material. For TCR repertoire profiling, blood samples were analyzed as peripheral blood mononuclear cells. TCR beta CDR3 regions were sequenced from DNA using the immunoSEQ Assay. The published analysis was carried out like this. To compute T cell density, TCR beta template counts were normalized to usable DNA, which was estimated by amplifying housekeeping genes. Richness was estimated with the preseqR package, extrapolating to 400,000 templates for PBMC samples and 120,000 templates for tissue samples. Clonality was defined as one minus Pielou's evenness. Differential abundance testing on productive amino-acid clonotypes, with a minimum total count of 5 and an alpha of 0.1, was used to identify tissue-enriched TCRs. The Jaccard Index and the Morisita Overlap Index were used to quantify repertoire overlap between compartments. GLIPH clustered TCR beta CDR3s with public tetramer-defined viral CDR3s; viral motifs required at least three viral sequences plus V-gene enrichment. In TCRdb, the immuneACCESS table is reduced to in-frame sequences with V and J assigned. These tables do not hold every clone; where another copy was compared, an unresolved V gene accounts for under half, and the others remain unexplained. The DNA was the basis for D and trimming; V, J and clone size are from that table. Counted in this sample were some 55,000 clones; roughly four fifths of them appeared once. The biggest ten clones account for approximately 20% of the sample.

What the study reported, not specific to this receptor: Because the study design was exploratory, TCR variables were selected using unadjusted p-values without false-discovery rate correction. The highest T cell clonality was observed in uninvolved tumor-adjacent lung, where clonality exceeded that of tumor, suggesting that antigenic responses were more focused in uninvolved tumor-adjacent lung. Longer overall survival was associated with higher blood T cell density, whereas shorter survival was associated with higher adjacent-lung clonality. Of the top 100 tumor clones, a median of 57 were detected in paired uninvolved adjacent lung; roughly 29 were also among that lung's top 100. Because multi-region sequencing of the tumors was not done, intratumor heterogeneity could not be ruled out.

The CDR3 spans 12 residues, from the cysteine through the phenylalanine. Solely the CDR3 DNA is kept, with 36 bases framed from the first base. Looking up the germline V gene (reference sequence) yields CDR1 MNHEY and CDR2 SMNVEV. V is pruned by 10 bases and J by 0 bases, leaving 3 bases of the junction without a gene match. About this clone: There is no known antigen for this receptor. Per-base qualities were not stored, and no clone one base away is much larger.

The sequences come from peripheral blood, collected before any cancer treatment. The source of this sequence is a female donor over 55 with stage II squamous cell lung carcinoma. The V gene is TRBV27 and the J gene is TRBJ2-7, with TRBD1 matching 7 junction bases. The CDR3 sequence is CAIGTASYEQYF. The base sequence is TGTGCCATCGGGACAGCCTCCTACGAGCAGTACTTC.